The 14 T cell receptor beta chains given below trace back to one sample, sequenced in a study of identical twins. TCRdb reanalysed the 5' RACE reads using MiXCR and keeps one entry per CDR3 protein. The profile covers hundreds of thousands of distinct CDR3 sequences, with 6.1% appearing a single time and under 2% taken by the ten largest. Sequencing was carried out using naive T cells sorted from blood. Every receptor here comes from a young man in good health.

Ten or more counts support this clonotype. The rearrangement uses TRBV9 and TRBJ2-1; TRBD2 matches at 8 bases. With V trimmed by 2 bases and J by 0 bases, 7 bases remained unmatched. CDR1 is SGDLS, CDR2 YYNGEE, per germline. The CDR3 loop spans 17 amino acids. The CDR3 nucleotides read TGTGCCAGCAGCGTGATACGAGCGGGAGACTCCTACAATGAGCAGTTCTTC. Protein sequence: CASSVIRAGDSYNEQFF.

This clonotype was seen more than once but under ten times. The chain employs TRBV18 and TRBJ2-2; D gene unclear. The V end was cut by 5 bases, the J end by 0 bases, with 13 bases between. CDR1 and CDR2 (germline): KGHSH, LQKENI. This CDR3 region has 16 residues. The CDR3 DNA reads as TGTGCCAGCTCAGTCGTATTGCGGACGAACACCGGGGAGCTGTTTTTT. Its protein is CASSVVLRTNTGELFF.

The table lists this clonotype with a few counts. The chain employs TRBV29-1 and TRBJ2-1, with a possible D match to TRBD1 (5 bases). CDR1 and CDR2 from the germline V gene are SQVTM and ANQGSEA. The CDR3 is 15 amino acids. Trimming cost V 4 bases and J 8 bases, with 21 bases left between them. The CDR3 bases are TGCAGCGTTGGCCGCGTGAAGCAGGGCCGGGATGAGCAGTTCTTC. Residues: CSVGRVKQGRDEQFF.

The chain combines TRBV10-3 with TRBJ2-6; D is unclear. The CDR3 sequence is 15 residues long. V dropped 5 bases and J dropped 2 bases, with 10 bases sitting between them. Germline values: CDR1 ENHRY, CDR2 SYGVKD. CDR3 amino acids: CAISPPRTGANVLTF. In DNA form, the CDR3 reads TGTGCCATCAGTCCCCCTAGGACTGGGGCCAACGTCCTGACTTTC.

At least ten counts were recorded for this clonotype. The J gene is TRBJ2-7, the V gene TRBV5-6, with 9 bases identical to TRBD2. The CDR3 is 15 amino acids. Germline loops: CDR1 SGHDT, CDR2 YYEEEE. V was pared by 4 bases and J by 7 bases, with 12 bases of the junction left unmatched. CDR3 region: CASSPLTSGPWEQYF. The DNA for the CDR3 is TGTGCCAGCAGCCCGCTAACTAGCGGGCCTTGGGAGCAGTACTTC.

This chain links TRBV12-3 or TRBV12-4 with TRBJ2-5; tentative D call: TRBD2 (6 bases). The length of the CDR3 is 12 residues. V lost 6 bases, J lost 13 bases, and 18 bases lay in between. The CDR3 reads CASRGGKSSWYF. CDR3 DNA: TGTGCCAGCAGGGGGGGAAAGAGCAGCTGGTACTTC.

This clonotype occurred a few times. This chain links TRBV7-3 with TRBJ2-6; D gene uncertain. This CDR3 spans 17 amino acids. Per the germline V gene, CDR1 is SGHTA and CDR2 is FQGTGA. The V end lost 2 bases, the J end lost 0 bases, and 11 bases lay between the germline ends. CDR3: CASSLSGFSSGANVLTF. CDR3 DNA sequence: TGTGCCAGCAGCTTATCGGGTTTCTCCTCTGGGGCCAACGTCCTGACTTTC.

This clonotype appeared many times. This rearrangement joins TRBV11-2 to TRBJ2-1, with 9 bases identical to TRBD1. The CDR3 length is 17 residues. With V trimmed by 5 bases and J by 1 base, 9 bases remained unmatched. Germline V gene lookup returns CDR1 SGHAT and CDR2 FQNNGV. The CDR3 protein is CASSPTRGQGSYNEQFF. The CDR3 DNA reads as TGTGCCAGCAGCCCCACCAGGGGACAGGGATCCTACAATGAGCAGTTCTTC. The variable domain in full, completed from reference TRBV11-2 and TRBJ2-1, reads EAGVAQSPRYKIIEKRQSVAFWCNPISGHATLYWYQQILGQGPKLLIQFQNNGVVDDSQLPKDRFSAERLKGVDSTLKIQPAKLEDSAVYLCASSPTRGQGSYNEQFFGPGTRLTVL.

The chain is built from TRBV20-1 and TRBJ2-1; 8 nucleotides align to TRBD2. Germline loops: CDR1 DFQATT, CDR2 SNEGSKA (reference sequence). This CDR3 region has 14 residues. V dropped 5 bases and J dropped 10; count of bases not matched to a gene: 13. The CDR3 DNA is TGCAGTGCTCTAAAGCGGGAGCTACGGGGGGAGCAGTTCTTC. Residues: CSALKRELRGEQFF.

This clonotype was detected ten times or more. The genes are TRBV5-6 and TRBJ2-3; D is unclear. CDR1 and CDR2 from the germline V gene are SGHDT and YYEEEE. Trimming took off 2 bases at V and 1 base at J, with 11 bases between the two ends. The CDR3 is 15 amino acids. CDR3 DNA sequence: TGTGCCAGCAGCTTTCAGGATCATGGCACAGATACGCAGTATTTT. This translates into CASSFQDHGTDTQYF. Full variable domain (missing parts from reference TRBV5-6 and TRBJ2-3): DAGVTQSPTHLIKTRGQQVTLRCSPKSGHDTVSWYQQALGQGPQFIFQYYEEEERQRGNFPDRFSGHQFPNYSSELNVNALLLGDSALYLCASSFQDHGTDTQYFGPGTRLTVL.

The genes are TRBV20-1 and TRBJ2-5; tentatively, D is TRBD1 or TRBD2 (6 bases each). The CDR3 sequence is 16 residues long. The germline V gene encodes CDR1 DFQATT and CDR2 SNEGSKA (reference sequence). Trimming cost V 6 bases and J 1 base, with 21 bases left between them. CDR3 amino acids: CSAPYPGAEVQETQYF. CDR3 coding DNA: TGCAGTGCCCCCTACCCGGGGGCCGAGGTCCAAGAGACCCAGTACTTC.

The table lists this clonotype with a few counts. The V and J genes are TRBV6-1 and TRBJ2-1, with TRBD1 matching over 7 bases. There are 15 residues in the CDR3. The V segment lost 6 bases and the J segment 9 bases; nucleotides outside the gene matches: 14. Germline V gene data show CDR1 as MNHNS and CDR2 as SASEGT. Here the CDR3 DNA reads TGTGCCAGCAGCACGTCTGGACAGGCCCTGAGTGAGCAGTTCTTC. Amino acid sequence: CASSTSGQALSEQFF.

The J gene is TRBJ2-5, the V gene TRBV20-1; 10 bases line up with TRBD2. Unmatched junction bases numbered 7, after V lost 2 bases and J lost 1 base. Germline CDR1 reads DFQATT; CDR2 reads SNEGSKA (reference sequence). CDR3 size: 16 residues. The CDR3 sequence is CSARSLAGVLQETQYF. The CDR3, as DNA: TGCAGTGCTAGATCTCTAGCGGGGGTCCTCCAAGAGACCCAGTACTTC.

This clonotype was counted many times. This sequence joins TRBV10-3 and TRBJ2-1, with D possibly called TRBD1 or TRBD2 (5 bases each). The V and J ends lost 4 bases and 2 bases respectively, with 12 bases between them. The length of the CDR3 is 15 residues. The V gene's germline CDR1 is ENHRY and CDR2 SYGVKD. The CDR3 nucleotides read TGTGCCATCAGTGGGGGGTCAACCACCTACAATGAGCAGTTCTTC. Amino acids: CAISGGSTTYNEQFF.